This is a list of T cell receptor beta chains from one sample in a study of shared clonotypes between healthy human individuals. Only in-frame clones appear in the TCRdb table, and some are missing; sequencing was by immunoSEQ multiplex PCR. The sample lists just over 2,000,000 clones; roughly 94% were seen once. Sequenced: naive CD4+ T cells sorted from blood. The source of these receptors is a man aged 18 to 35 in good health. Each CDR3 is given with its conserved first and last residue. D genes are given only for firm matches. Clone size is given for some rows only: seen once, a few or many times, or a class if the clone is expanded.

V,length,D,J,size,DNA,CDR3
TRBV19,15,.,TRBJ1-5,.,TGTGCCAGTAGTGAATTTCTAATTAGCAATCAGCCCCAGCATTTT,CASSEFLISNQPQHF
TRBV27,18,TRBD2,TRBJ2-3,.,TGTGCCAGCAGTTTATCTGGACTAGCGGGAGGGCGAATAGATACGCAGTATTTT,CASSLSGLAGGRIDTQYF
TRBV9,16,.,TRBJ2-1,.,TGTGCCAGCAGCGTAGATCCTGTGGTTTCCTACAATGAGCAGTTCTTC,CASSVDPVVSYNEQFF
TRBV7-7,16,.,TRBJ2-7,few,TGTGCTAGCAGAAAAGTCTTTCGGGACCTCACCTACGAGCAGTACTTC,CASRKVFRDLTYEQYF
TRBV14,13,.,TRBJ1-2,.,TGTGCCAGCAGCCCGACACCCTCGGGGGGCTACACCTTC,CASSPTPSGGYTF
TRBV6-1,14,.,TRBJ1-5,once,TGTGCCAGCAGTCGTAGTGGTGGGGGTCAGCCCCAGCATTTT,CASSRSGGGQPQHF
TRBV10-3,14,.,TRBJ1-5,.,TGTGCCATCAGTTCCACAGGGAGTAATCAGCCCCAGCATTTT,CAISSTGSNQPQHF
TRBV4-2,13,TRBD1,TRBJ2-7,.,TGTGCCAGCAGCCGGGACAGGGGAGGCGAGCAGTACTTC,CASSRDRGGEQYF
TRBV19,12,.,TRBJ1-2,.,TGTGCCAGTAGTACCCAGAACTATGGCTACACCTTC,CASSTQNYGYTF
TRBV30,15,TRBD2,TRBJ2-7,.,TGTGCCTGGGGGAGACTAGCGGGAGGGCCTAACGAGCAGTACTTC,CAWGRLAGGPNEQYF
TRBV30,12,.,TRBJ1-1,.,TGTGCCTGGAGTTTAGTGGGGACTGAAGCTTTCTTT,CAWSLVGTEAFF
TRBV6-7,19,.,TRBJ2-6,.,TGTGCCAGCAGTTACCCCAACTTCCCTCAAGTTTCTGGGGCCAACGTCCTGACTTTC,CASSYPNFPQVSGANVLTF
TRBV18,16,TRBD2,TRBJ2-5,.,TGTGCCAGCTCACCAACAGGACTAGCGGTCCAAGAGACCCAGTACTTC,CASSPTGLAVQETQYF
TRBV5-1,15,TRBD1,TRBJ1-6,.,TGCGCCAGCAGCTTAGACGGACAGGGGAATTCACCCCTCCACTTT,CASSLDGQGNSPLHF
TRBV6-5,15,.,TRBJ1-6,.,TGTGCCAGCAGTCCGCCTACAGGGTCTGGTTCACCCCTCCACTTT,CASSPPTGSGSPLHF
TRBV7-2,15,.,TRBJ2-7,.,TGTGCCAGCAGCTTAGCGCTTACGGTCTCCTACGAGCAGTACTTC,CASSLALTVSYEQYF
TRBV7-2,17,.,TRBJ1-2,.,TGTGCCAGCAGCTCCCGCGAATGGACAGCGCTTGATCATGGCTACACCTTC,CASSSREWTALDHGYTF
TRBV5-1,14,TRBD2,TRBJ2-7,.,TGCGCCAGCAGCTTTAGCGGGGGATCCTACGAGCAGTACTTC,CASSFSGGSYEQYF
TRBV7-2,15,.,TRBJ2-2,.,TGTGCCAGCAGCTTAGATCAACTTAACACCGGGGAGCTGTTTTTT,CASSLDQLNTGELFF
TRBV5-6,16,.,TRBJ1-6,.,TGTGCCAGCAGCTTGGTAAGGAGGGCTTCTAATTCACCCCTCCACTTT,CASSLVRRASNSPLHF
TRBV7-9,16,TRBD2,TRBJ2-3,.,TGTGCCAGCAGCTTATGGGCGGGGGAATACACAGATACGCAGTATTTT,CASSLWAGEYTDTQYF
TRBV7-2,16,.,TRBJ2-7,.,TGTGCCAGCAGCTTAGCTCTAGGGGCCATGACCTACGAGCAGTACTTC,CASSLALGAMTYEQYF
TRBV28,17,.,TRBJ1-2,.,TGTGCCAGCAGTTTAGGGCCCTCGTGGGGGGCCGATCTTGGCTACACCTTC,CASSLGPSWGADLGYTF